Listed below are T cell receptor beta chains from one sample, sequenced in a study of CXCR3-negative and CXCR3-positive naive CD8 T cells. TCRdb re-called the 5' RACE reads, yielding one record per CDR3 amino acid sequence without DNA. This sample's table has some 150,000 distinct CDR3 sequences. Source material: naive CXCR3+ CD8+ T cells from blood. The receptors derive from a human donor in good health. Some clones in this sample may be carry-over from other donors' samples. Each CDR3 is given with its conserved first and last residue.

V gene: TRBV29-1
J gene: TRBJ2-2
CDR3 protein: CSVEFGGELFF

V gene: TRBV6-6
J gene: TRBJ2-5
CDR3 protein: CASSSLAGLQETQYF

V gene: TRBV5-1
J gene: TRBJ2-1
CDR3 protein: CASSLDLGRIYNEQFF

V gene: TRBV29-1
J gene: TRBJ2-7
CDR3 protein: CSVVQGQPTYEQYF

V gene: TRBV6-6
J gene: TRBJ2-2
CDR3 protein: CASSPPGELFF

V gene: TRBV29-1
J gene: TRBJ2-7
CDR3 protein: CSATGDTETYEQYF

V gene: TRBV6-5
J gene: TRBJ1-1
CDR3 protein: CASSSTGSTEAFF

V gene: TRBV2
J gene: TRBJ2-5
CDR3 protein: CASSGLALYQETQYF

V gene: TRBV7-9
J gene: TRBJ2-1
CDR3 protein: CASSSPSGGAIDEQFF

V gene: TRBV11-2
J gene: TRBJ2-7
CDR3 protein: CASSEDAGANEQYF

V gene: TRBV7-2
J gene: TRBJ2-5
CDR3 protein: CASSQTDGQETQYF

V gene: TRBV6-5
J gene: TRBJ2-7
CDR3 protein: CASSYSWDLEQYF

V gene: TRBV12-3/TRBV12-4
J gene: TRBJ2-5
CDR3 protein: CASSSTSGGATETQYF

V gene: TRBV6-6
J gene: TRBJ2-7
CDR3 protein: CASSYSPGLDEQYF

V gene: TRBV25-1
J gene: TRBJ2-7
CDR3 protein: CASSEYEFTYEQYF

V gene: TRBV6-2/TRBV6-3
J gene: TRBJ1-2
CDR3 protein: CASSYELVGYYGYTF

V gene: TRBV6-9
J gene: TRBJ2-5
CDR3 protein: CASSYKPAQYF

V gene: TRBV6-5
J gene: TRBJ2-7
CDR3 protein: CASSPFSGGYEQYF

V gene: TRBV6-5
J gene: TRBJ2-7
CDR3 protein: CASRPEMGSYEQYF

V gene: TRBV12-3/TRBV12-4
J gene: TRBJ2-3
CDR3 protein: CASSWVAGATDTQYF

V gene: TRBV30
J gene: TRBJ2-7
CDR3 protein: CAWSAVTYEQYF

V gene: TRBV11-1
J gene: TRBJ2-2
CDR3 protein: CASSGTPNTGELFF

V gene: TRBV7-6
J gene: TRBJ2-5
CDR3 protein: CASSFGVDGTEEGGGQETQYF

V gene: TRBV7-2
J gene: TRBJ2-7
CDR3 protein: CASSFSSPGRSSYEQYF

V gene: TRBV11-2
J gene: TRBJ2-1
CDR3 protein: CASSFEWRLAGDGDNEQFF

V gene: TRBV28
J gene: TRBJ2-3
CDR3 protein: CASTSRGSTDTQYF